Each of the 19 T cell receptor beta chains below was sequenced from the same sample in a study of OX40 agonist ivuxolimab in advanced cancers. TCRdb's table, derived via immunoSEQ multiplex PCR, lists solely in-frame clones and lacks some. Of about 100,000 clones in the sample, about nine tenths were seen once. The sequenced sample was CD4+ or CD8+ T cells sorted from blood, obtained in a trial of the OX40 agonist ivuxolimab. These receptors were collected from an adult with an advanced solid tumor such as melanoma, head and neck, liver or kidney cancer.

The J gene is TRBJ2-1, the V gene TRBV27; 8 bases are shared with TRBD2. V lost 4 bases and J lost 13; bases outside the gene matches: 6. This CDR3 has 12 residues. Germline lookup yields CDR1 MNHEY and CDR2 SMNVEV (reference sequence). The CDR3 sequence: CASSSLAGAQFF. In DNA form, the CDR3 reads TGTGCCAGCAGTTCGCTAGCGGGCGCACAGTTCTTC.

This clone appeared once. The V gene is TRBV11-2, the J gene TRBJ2-7; D gene ambiguous. The germline V and J ends were trimmed by 0 bases and 6 bases, with 9 bases remaining between them. CDR3 size: 13 residues. Germline V lookup: CDR1 SGHAT, CDR2 FQNNGV. The CDR3: CASSLEVLPEQYF. The CDR3 DNA sequence: TGTGCCAGCAGCTTAGAAGTCCTACCCGAGCAGTACTTC.

The chain carries TRBV5-1 and TRBJ1-1; D remains ambiguous. The length of the CDR3 is 13 residues. Germline loops: CDR1 SGHRS, CDR2 YFSETQ. V gave up 0 bases and J gave up 3 bases, with 6 bases separating them. In DNA form, the CDR3 reads TGCGCCAGCAGCTTGGCGTTTGACACTGAAGCTTTCTTT. Translated: CASSLAFDTEAFF. The full variable domain, completed using reference TRBV5-1 and TRBJ1-1, is KAGVTQTPRYLIKTRGQQVTLSCSPISGHRSVSWYQQTPGQGLQFLFEYFSETQRNKGNFPGRFSGRQFSNSRSEMNVSTLELGDSALYLCASSLAFDTEAFFGQGTRLTVV.

The J gene is TRBJ2-5, the V gene TRBV15, with D maybe TRBD1 (5 bases). The DNA end favors TRBJ2-7, so the J call may be wrong. The CDR3 is 13 amino acids. Germline lookup yields CDR1 LNHNV and CDR2 YYDKDF (reference sequence). The CDR3 reads CATSRARDDEQYF. CDR3 nucleotides: TGTGCCACCAGCAGAGCCAGGGATGACGAGCAGTACTTC.

The chain has TRBV7-2 and TRBJ1-1; D is uncertain. The CDR3 covers 15 residues. V lost 5 bases, J lost 4 bases, and 17 bases lay in between. Germline V gives CDR1 SGHTA, CDR2 FQGNSA. The CDR3 DNA is TGTGCCAGCAGCCCACAACCGGCGGCTGGCACTGAAGCTTTCTTT. Translated: CASSPQPAAGTEAFF.

V usage is TRBV6-1 and J usage is TRBJ2-3, with D tentatively TRBD1 or TRBD2 (5 bases each). In germline, CDR1 is MNHNS, CDR2 SASEGT. The CDR3 totals 14 residues. Trimming removed 7 bases at V and 2 bases at J, with 13 bases between. For the CDR3, the DNA is TGTGCCAGCAAACCGGGACGGACCACAGATACGCAGTATTTT. Translating it yields CASKPGRTTDTQYF.

The J gene is TRBJ2-5, the V gene TRBV7-2, with D perhaps TRBD1 (5 bases). V dropped 1 base and J dropped 4 bases, with 7 bases sitting between them. The V gene's germline CDR1 is SGHTA and CDR2 FQGNSA. There are 13 residues in the CDR3. CDR3 nucleotides: TGTGCCAGCAGCTTAGGACAGACAGAGACCCAGTACTTC. Its translation: CASSLGQTETQYF.

This chain joins TRBV28 and TRBJ1-2; 10 positions agree with TRBD1. CDR1 and CDR2 from the germline V gene are MDHEN and SYDVKM. This CDR3 region has 14 residues. The V and J ends lost 10 bases and 4 bases, in that order; junction bases with no gene match: 9. CDR3 region: CATTDRGRGYGYTF. CDR3 DNA: TGTGCCACCACCGACAGGGGGCGAGGCTATGGCTACACCTTC.

The chain has TRBV14 and TRBJ2-5, with TRBD1 as a possible D gene (6 bases). Trimming removed 1 base from V and 2 bases from J, with 14 bases in between. There are 16 residues in the CDR3. The V gene's germline CDR1 is SGHDN and CDR2 FVKESK. The DNA of the CDR3 is TGTGCCAGCAGCCAAGTAGGCGACAGGTTTCAAGAGACCCAGTACTTC. Translation: CASSQVGDRFQETQYF.

This sequence joins TRBV21-1 and TRBJ2-7; the table's D call TRBD2 went unverified against the DNA. TRBV21-1 is termed a pseudogene. The CDR3 totals 16 residues. In DNA form, the CDR3 reads TGTGCCAGCAGCAAATGGGGACTAGCGGGGGCCTACGAGCAGTACTTC. It codes for CASSKWGLAGAYEQYF.

CDR3 sequence reads: CASSLLQGANPRQPQHF. CDR3 nucleotides: TGTGCCAGTAGTCTACTCCAGGGGGCGAACCCTCGGCAGCCCCAGCATTTT. This chain links TRBV19 with TRBJ1-5, with 8 bases aligning to TRBD1. The CDR3 runs to 17 residues. J was trimmed by 7 bases and V by 5 bases; bases with no gene match: 16. Looked up from germline, CDR1 is LNHDA and CDR2 is SQIVND (reference sequence).

The chain carries TRBV7-9 and TRBJ2-7; tentatively, D is TRBD1 or TRBD2 (5 bases each). The length of the CDR3 is 15 residues. Trimming pared 3 bases from V and 0 bases from J, leaving 12 bases between. Germline CDR1 is SEHNR and CDR2 is FQNEAQ (reference sequence). CDR3 sequence reads: CASSFRGASSYEQYF. The CDR3 DNA is TGTGCCAGCAGCTTCAGAGGGGCTAGCTCCTACGAGCAGTACTTC.

This sequence joins TRBV16 and TRBJ2-7; D is perhaps TRBD1 (6 bases). CDR1 KGHSY and CDR2 FQNENV come from the germline V gene. The CDR3 covers 14 residues. With 6 bases removed from V and 5 bases from J, the gap between germline ends came to 17 bases. The CDR3 coding sequence is TGTGCCAGCAGTAAACAGACAGGTTTCGACGAGCAGTACTTC. It is translated as CASSKQTGFDEQYF. The variable domain in full, completed from reference TRBV16 and TRBJ2-7, reads GEEVAQTPKHLVRGEGQKAKLYCAPIKGHSYVFWYQQVLKNEFKFLISFQNENVFDETGMPKERFSAKCLPNSPCSLEIQATKLEDSAVYFCASSKQTGFDEQYFGPGTRLTVT.

This rearrangement joins TRBV28 to TRBJ1-6; 10 bases align to TRBD1. Germline V gene lookup returns CDR1 MDHEN and CDR2 SYDVKM. This CDR3 spans 17 amino acids. V lost 5 bases to trimming and J lost 2 bases; unmatched junction nucleotides: 6. The CDR3 region is CASSLRQGATYNSPLHF. The CDR3 DNA reads as TGTGCCAGCAGTCTCAGACAGGGGGCCACCTATAATTCACCCCTCCACTTT.

The gene calls are TRBV20-1 and TRBJ1-1; D is ambiguous. The V gene lost 6 bases and the J gene lost 1 base, with 6 bases spanning the gap. The CDR3 is 11 amino acids. The germline V gene encodes CDR1 DFQATT and CDR2 SNEGSKA (reference sequence). The CDR3 nucleotides are TGCAGTGCCCTTAAGAACACTGAAGCTTTCTTT. It yields the protein CSALKNTEAFF.

This clone was found once. This chain links TRBV11-2 with TRBJ1-3, with D hard to call. This CDR3 is built from 14 residues. Germline V gene sequence: CDR1 SGHAT, CDR2 FQNNGV. V lost 3 bases and J lost 3, with 9 bases in between. CDR3 protein: CASSLVGIGNTIYF. In DNA form, the CDR3 reads TGTGCCAGCAGCTTGGTGGGCATTGGAAACACCATATATTTT. The whole variable domain, remainder taken from reference TRBV11-2 and TRBJ1-3, is EAGVAQSPRYKIIEKRQSVAFWCNPISGHATLYWYQQILGQGPKLLIQFQNNGVVDDSQLPKDRFSAERLKGVDSTLKIQPAKLEDSAVYLCASSLVGIGNTIYFGEGSWLTVV.

The chain combines TRBV5-4 with TRBJ2-5; D unclear. The CDR3 has 14 residues. Deletions cut 4 bases from V and 4 bases from J, with 14 bases between. Per germline, CDR1 SGHNT and CDR2 YYREEE (reference sequence). CDR3 DNA sequence: TGTGCCAGCAGCATAGGAGAAACGGTAGAGACCCAGTACTTC. It codes for CASSIGETVETQYF.

This chain links TRBV19 with TRBJ2-3, with D tentatively TRBD2 (5 bases). The V and J ends lost 2 bases and 0 bases respectively, with 12 bases between them. The germline CDR1 and CDR2 sequences are LNHDA and SQIVND (reference sequence). There are 16 residues in the CDR3. The CDR3 sequence is CASSISAGTSTDTQYF. For the CDR3, the DNA is TGTGCCAGTAGTATATCCGCGGGCACTAGCACAGATACGCAGTATTTT.

The CDR3 sequence is CASSSDRGTNEKLFF. The CDR3 nucleotides are TGTGCCAGCAGTTCGGACAGGGGAACTAATGAAAAACTGTTTTTT. The J gene is TRBJ1-4, the V gene TRBV7-9; TRBD1 matches 9 bases. The ends lost 6 bases at V and 1 base at J; junction bases unmatched: 3. This CDR3 has 15 amino acids. Germline CDR1 reads SEHNR; CDR2 reads FQNEAQ (reference sequence).